The 9 T cell receptor beta chains presented below share a single source sample, sequenced in a study of T cells in Graves' hyperthyroidism and ophthalmopathy. The investigators amplified TCR beta CDR3 regions from RNA transcripts. The HTBI primer set served for first-round RT-PCR of the TCR CDR3. TCRdb re-called the multiplex PCR reads through MiXCR, storing one row per CDR3 protein. Of a few hundred thousand distinct CDR3 sequences listed, approximately 14% are singletons. Sequenced material: blood. All receptors derive from a woman younger than 30 with Graves' hyperthyroidism.

In its sample, this clonotype was seen a few times. This chain joins TRBV5-6 and TRBJ1-4; D is possibly TRBD1 (5 bases). The V end lost 1 base, the J end lost 5 bases, and 12 bases lay between the germline ends. Germline V gene lookup returns CDR1 SGHDT and CDR2 YYEEEE. The CDR3 covers 15 residues. CDR3 amino acids: CASSLLTGRNEKLFF. DNA of the CDR3: TGTGCCAGCAGCTTGCTTACAGGAAGGAATGAAAAACTGTTTTTT.

This sequence joins TRBV20-1 and TRBJ1-2; D not resolved. Trimming left V 3 bases short and J 5 bases short, with 13 bases between. Germline CDR1 reads DFQATT; CDR2 reads SNEGSKA (reference sequence). This CDR3 spans 13 amino acids. CDR3 DNA sequence: TGCAGTGCTAGCCTAGGGAGTATATATGGCTACACCTTC. Its protein is CSASLGSIYGYTF.

This clonotype occurred a few times. This chain links TRBV30 with TRBJ1-1; D gene unclear. The CDR3 sequence is 13 residues long. Trimming shortened V by 2 bases and J by 6 bases, and 13 bases separated the two germline ends. Germline loops: CDR1 GTSNPN, CDR2 SVGIG (reference sequence). The CDR3 DNA follows: TGTGCCTGGAGTATCGGCGTGGGTTCTGAAGCTTTCTTT. This encodes CAWSIGVGSEAFF.

This clonotype was seen many times. The rearrangement links TRBV7-8 to TRBJ2-7; D may correspond to TRBD1 or TRBD2 (5 bases each). V lost 1 base and J 2 bases, leaving 12 bases between the germline ends. The CDR3 has 15 amino acids. Per the germline V gene, CDR1 is SGHVS and CDR2 is FQNEAQ. CDR3 protein: CASSLGRDAAYEQYF. The DNA for the CDR3 is TGTGCCAGCAGCTTAGGTCGGGACGCTGCCTACGAGCAGTACTTC.

This clonotype has a count of ten or more. V gene TRBV20-1 combines with J gene TRBJ2-5, with TRBD1 as a possible D gene (6 bases). The CDR3 contains 16 residues. Trimming removed 3 bases at V and 1 base at J, with 18 bases between. Germline-derived CDR1 and CDR2 are DFQATT and SNEGSKA (reference sequence). CDR3 residues: CSARSLGRGRQETQYF. Written as DNA, the CDR3 is TGCAGTGCTAGGTCGTTGGGCAGGGGACGCCAAGAGACCCAGTACTTC.

This clonotype was detected ten times or more. In nucleotides, the CDR3 is TGTGCCAGCAGCCAAGGGGGGACTGAAGCTTTCTTT. It translates to CASSQGGTEAFF. V usage is TRBV3-1 and J usage is TRBJ1-1; D might be TRBD1 (5 bases). The ends were cut back, 1 base at V and 5 bases at J, with 5 bases in the middle. Looked up from germline, CDR1 is LGHDT and CDR2 is YNNKEL (reference sequence). The CDR3 extends over 12 amino acids.

The V and J genes are TRBV7-2 and TRBJ2-5; weak D call: TRBD2 (6 bases). The length of the CDR3 is 14 residues. The V end was cut by 1 base, the J end by 4 bases, with 10 bases between. CDR1 is SGHTA and CDR2 is FQGNSA in the germline V gene. CDR3 nucleotide sequence: TGTGCCAGCAGCTTAGACGGAGGGGTAGAGACCCAGTACTTC. Amino acids: CASSLDGGVETQYF.

This clonotype was seen more than once but under ten times. The V call is TRBV12-3 or TRBV12-4, the J call TRBJ1-5; 11 positions agree with TRBD1. The CDR3 totals 15 residues. With V trimmed by 6 bases and J by 2 bases, 3 bases remained unmatched. The chain's CDR3 is CASSQDRGRNQPQHF. Here the CDR3 DNA reads TGTGCCAGCAGCCAGGACAGGGGGCGCAATCAGCCCCAGCATTTT.

This clonotype has at least ten counts. The V call is TRBV7-8, the J call TRBJ1-1; the D gene is possibly TRBD1 (5 bases). CDR1 and CDR2 from the germline V gene are SGHVS and FQNEAQ. Deletions cut 1 base from V and 1 base from J, with 13 bases between. There are 16 residues in the CDR3. This chain's CDR3 is CASSLGRTRKNTEAFF. DNA for the CDR3: TGTGCCAGCAGCTTAGGCCGGACAAGGAAGAACACTGAAGCTTTCTTT.